The clone carrying this TCR beta chain was seen a single time. Its specificity is unknown. CDR3 length equals 14 residues. Germline CDR1 reads MNHEY; CDR2 reads SVGAGI. The germline V and J ends were trimmed by 1 base and 1 base, with 7 bases remaining between them. The data stem from a study of OX40 agonist ivuxolimab in advanced cancers. Study information: Those treated in dose escalation had hepatocellular carcinoma, melanoma, renal cell cancer or head and neck cancer. Three patients had partial responses: one hepatocellular carcinoma, two cutaneous melanoma.

The method was immunoSEQ multiplex PCR; TCRdb's version includes in-frame clones alone and lacks a portion of them. This sample has around 16,000 clones, with 75% to 95% found just once. Study results and caveats: Doses of 0.1 to 3.0 mg/kg were accompanied by clonal expansion of CD4+ and CD8+ blood T cells by week 6. Expanded clones tended on average to be more numerous among CD8+ T cells than CD4+.

The sequenced sample was CD4+ or CD8+ T cells sorted from blood, obtained in a trial of the OX40 agonist ivuxolimab. The source of this sequence is an adult with an advanced solid tumor such as melanoma, head and neck, liver or kidney cancer. The chain couples TRBV6-5 to TRBJ1-1; D perhaps matches TRBD1 (5 bases). The CDR3 DNA sequence: TGTGCCAGCAGTTACTTCAGGGAGAACACTGAAGCTTTCTTT. Protein: CASSYFRENTEAFF.